One and the same sample provided the 6 T cell receptor beta chains below, sequenced in a study of response to subunit inactivated influenza vaccine. In TCRdb, the RT-PCR reads were re-called with MiXCR into one record per CDR3 protein. This sample has 500,000 to 750,000 distinct CDR3 sequences, with about 15% found just once. The material sequenced was PBMCs from blood, taken approximately 13 days after vaccination. These receptors all stem from a man in his fifties or sixties who received an inactivated influenza vaccine.

This clonotype turned up a few times. This rearrangement joins TRBV14 to TRBJ2-5, with D possibly TRBD1 on 5 matching bases. The V gene lost 2 bases and the J gene lost 0 bases, with 19 bases spanning the gap. Germline CDR1 reads SGHDN; CDR2 reads FVKESK. The CDR3 sequence is 18 residues long. CDR3 DNA sequence: TGTGCCAGCAGCCAACCCTCGGCGACAGAGAGTTACCAAGAGACCCAGTACTTC. Its translation is CASSQPSATESYQETQYF.

This clonotype was detected many times. The J gene is TRBJ1-4, the V gene TRBV7-6, with 9 bases lining up with TRBD1. The germline V gene has CDR1 SGHVS and CDR2 FNYEAQ. Unmatched junction bases numbered 2, after V lost 4 bases and J lost 2 bases. The CDR3 spans 15 residues. CDR3 nucleotide sequence: TGTGCCAGCAGCTCCGGACAGGGGACTAATGAAAAACTGTTTTTT. It codes for CASSSGQGTNEKLFF.

This clonotype was seen a few times. This chain links TRBV5-1 with TRBJ2-7; 13 bases line up with TRBD2. CDR3 size: 13 residues. Per germline, CDR1 SGHRS and CDR2 YFSETQ. Trimming cost V 5 bases and J 5 bases; bases outside gene matches: 1. CDR3 protein: CASRTSGRDEQYF. In DNA, the CDR3 is TGCGCCAGCAGAACTAGCGGGAGGGACGAGCAGTACTTC.

This clonotype has more than one count but fewer than ten. The CDR3 DNA is TGTGCCAGCAGGACAGCCACAGATACGCAGTATTTT. This translates into CASRTATDTQYF. The chain joins TRBV28 to TRBJ2-3, with TRBD1 as a possible D gene (5 bases). This CDR3 region has 12 residues. The ends were cut back, 6 bases at V and 2 bases at J, with 6 bases in the middle. Per the germline V gene, CDR1 is MDHEN and CDR2 is SYDVKM.

The rearrangement joins TRBV2 to TRBJ1-1, with 8 positions matching TRBD1. This CDR3 is 16 amino acids long. The J segment lost 5 bases and the V segment lost 2 bases, leaving 10 bases of the junction unmatched. Germline V lookup: CDR1 SNHLY, CDR2 FYNNEI. The CDR3, as DNA: TGTGCCAGCAGTGAAACGCCAGGGGGCGGGTGGACTGAAGCTTTCTTT. This translates into CASSETPGGGWTEAFF.

This clonotype was counted between two and nine times. The chain combines TRBV5-1 with TRBJ2-1; 9 positions agree with TRBD1. Germline loops: CDR1 SGHRS, CDR2 YFSETQ. V dropped 5 bases and J dropped 6; count of bases not matched to a gene: 12. CDR3 length: 16 amino acids. CDR3: CASSFTGGVRSNEQFF. The DNA of the CDR3 is TGCGCCAGCAGTTTTACAGGGGGCGTTCGAAGCAATGAGCAGTTCTTC.